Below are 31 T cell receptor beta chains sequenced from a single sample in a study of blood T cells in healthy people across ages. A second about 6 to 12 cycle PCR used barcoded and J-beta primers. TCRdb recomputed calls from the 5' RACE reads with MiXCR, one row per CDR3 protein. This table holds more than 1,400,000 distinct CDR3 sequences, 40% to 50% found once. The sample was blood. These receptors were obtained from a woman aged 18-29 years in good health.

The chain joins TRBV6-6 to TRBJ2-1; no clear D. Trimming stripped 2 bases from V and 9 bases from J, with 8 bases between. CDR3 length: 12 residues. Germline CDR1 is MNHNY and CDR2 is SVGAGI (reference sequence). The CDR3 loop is CASSYERAEQFF. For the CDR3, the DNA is TGTGCCAGCAGTTACGAACGCGCTGAGCAGTTCTTC.

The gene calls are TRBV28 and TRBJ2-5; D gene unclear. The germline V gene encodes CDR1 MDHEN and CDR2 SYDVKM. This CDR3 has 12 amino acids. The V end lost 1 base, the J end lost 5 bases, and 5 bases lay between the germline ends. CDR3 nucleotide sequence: TGTGCCAGCAGTTTATCTGTCGAGACCCAGTACTTC. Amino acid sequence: CASSLSVETQYF.

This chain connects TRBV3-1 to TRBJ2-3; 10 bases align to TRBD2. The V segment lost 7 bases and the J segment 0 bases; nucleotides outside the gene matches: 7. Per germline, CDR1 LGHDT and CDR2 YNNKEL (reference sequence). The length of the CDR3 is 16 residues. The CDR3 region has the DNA TGTGCCAGCACCCATGGACTAGCGGTAAGCACAGATACGCAGTATTTT. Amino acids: CASTHGLAVSTDTQYF.

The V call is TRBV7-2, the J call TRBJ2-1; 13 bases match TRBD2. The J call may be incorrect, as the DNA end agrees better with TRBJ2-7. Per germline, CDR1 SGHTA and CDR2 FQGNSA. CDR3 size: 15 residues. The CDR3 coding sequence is TGTGCCAGCACCTTCGGACTAGCGGGAGAAGTGGAGCAGTACTTC. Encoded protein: CASTFGLAGEVEQYF.

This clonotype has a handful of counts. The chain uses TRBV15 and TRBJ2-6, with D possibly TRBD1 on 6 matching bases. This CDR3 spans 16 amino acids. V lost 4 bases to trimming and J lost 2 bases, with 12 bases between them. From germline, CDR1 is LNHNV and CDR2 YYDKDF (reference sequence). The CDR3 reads CATSTNTGPGANVLTF. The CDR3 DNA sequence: TGTGCCACCAGCACAAACACAGGGCCTGGGGCCAACGTCCTGACTTTC. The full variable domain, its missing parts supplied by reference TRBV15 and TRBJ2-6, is DAMVIQNPRYQVTQFGKPVTLSCSQTLNHNVMYWYQQKSSQAPKLLFHYYDKDFNNEADTPDNFQSRRPNTSFCFLDIRSPGLGDTAMYLCATSTNTGPGANVLTFGAGSRLTVL.

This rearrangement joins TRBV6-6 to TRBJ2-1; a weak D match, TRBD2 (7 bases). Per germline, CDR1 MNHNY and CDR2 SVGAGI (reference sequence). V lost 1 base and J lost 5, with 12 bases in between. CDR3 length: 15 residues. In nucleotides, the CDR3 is TGTGCCAGCAGTTACTGGAGGGGGGGTAACAATGAGCAGTTCTTC. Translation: CASSYWRGGNNEQFF.

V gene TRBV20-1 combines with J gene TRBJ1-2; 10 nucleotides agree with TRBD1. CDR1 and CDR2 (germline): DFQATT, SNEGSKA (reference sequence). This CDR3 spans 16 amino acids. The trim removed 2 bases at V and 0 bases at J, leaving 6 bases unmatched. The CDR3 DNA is TGCAGTGCTAGAAGCACCGGGACAGGGGCTAACTATGGCTACACCTTC. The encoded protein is CSARSTGTGANYGYTF.

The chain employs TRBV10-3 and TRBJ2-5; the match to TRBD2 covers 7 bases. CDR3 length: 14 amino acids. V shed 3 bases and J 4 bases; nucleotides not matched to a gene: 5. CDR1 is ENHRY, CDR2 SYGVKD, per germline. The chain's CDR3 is CAISDGGTTETQYF. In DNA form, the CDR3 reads TGTGCCATCAGTGACGGGGGGACTACAGAGACCCAGTACTTC.

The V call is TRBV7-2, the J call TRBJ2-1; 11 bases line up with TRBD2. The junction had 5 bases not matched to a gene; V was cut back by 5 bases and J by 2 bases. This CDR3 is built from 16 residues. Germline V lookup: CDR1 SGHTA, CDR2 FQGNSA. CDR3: CASSEGLAVTYNEQFF. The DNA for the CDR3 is TGTGCCAGCAGCGAGGGACTAGCGGTCACCTACAATGAGCAGTTCTTC.

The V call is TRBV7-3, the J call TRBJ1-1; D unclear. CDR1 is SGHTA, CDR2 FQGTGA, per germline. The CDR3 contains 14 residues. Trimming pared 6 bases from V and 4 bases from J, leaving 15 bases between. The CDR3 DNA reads TGTGCCAGCAGTGGCGACGTAAAGAGCACTGAAGCTTTCTTT. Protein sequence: CASSGDVKSTEAFF.

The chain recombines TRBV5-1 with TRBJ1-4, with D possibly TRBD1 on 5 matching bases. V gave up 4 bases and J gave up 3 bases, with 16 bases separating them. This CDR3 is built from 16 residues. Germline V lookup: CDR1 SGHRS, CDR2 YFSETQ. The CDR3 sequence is CASSVGTQLSNEKLFF. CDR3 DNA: TGCGCCAGCAGCGTCGGGACCCAGCTATCTAATGAAAAACTGTTTTTT. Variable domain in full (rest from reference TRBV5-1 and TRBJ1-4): KAGVTQTPRYLIKTRGQQVTLSCSPISGHRSVSWYQQTPGQGLQFLFEYFSETQRNKGNFPGRFSGRQFSNSRSEMNVSTLELGDSALYLCASSVGTQLSNEKLFFGSGTQLSVL.

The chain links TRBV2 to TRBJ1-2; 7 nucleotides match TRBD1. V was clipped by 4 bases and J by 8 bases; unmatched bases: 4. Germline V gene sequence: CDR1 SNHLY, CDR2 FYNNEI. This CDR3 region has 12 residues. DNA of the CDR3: TGTGCCAGCAGTGCGCTGACAGGGGGCTACACCTTC. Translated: CASSALTGGYTF.

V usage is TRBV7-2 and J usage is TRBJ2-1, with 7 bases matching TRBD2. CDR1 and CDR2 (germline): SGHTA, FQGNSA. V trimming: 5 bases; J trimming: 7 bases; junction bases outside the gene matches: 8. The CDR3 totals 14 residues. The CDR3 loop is CASSPRVGGNEQFF. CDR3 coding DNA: TGTGCCAGCAGCCCCCGCGTGGGGGGGAATGAGCAGTTCTTC.

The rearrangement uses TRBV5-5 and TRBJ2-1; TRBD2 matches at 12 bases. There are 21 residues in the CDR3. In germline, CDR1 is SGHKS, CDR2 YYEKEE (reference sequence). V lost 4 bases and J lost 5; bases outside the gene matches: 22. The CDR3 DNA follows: TGTGCCAGCAGCCTTAGAACTGGGTGGCTAGCGGGAGGGCCGGAGGACAATGAGCAGTTCTTC. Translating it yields CASSLRTGWLAGGPEDNEQFF. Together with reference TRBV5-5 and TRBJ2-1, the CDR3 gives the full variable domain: DAGVTQSPTHLIKTRGQQVTLRCSPISGHKSVSWYQQVLGQGPQFIFQYYEKEERGRGNFPDRFSARQFPNYSSELNVNALLLGDSALYLCASSLRTGWLAGGPEDNEQFFGPGTRLTVL.

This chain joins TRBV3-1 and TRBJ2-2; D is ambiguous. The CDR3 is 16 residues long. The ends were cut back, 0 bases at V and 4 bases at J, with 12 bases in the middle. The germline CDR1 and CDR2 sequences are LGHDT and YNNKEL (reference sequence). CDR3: CASSQDLYSFTGELFF. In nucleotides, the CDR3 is TGTGCCAGCAGCCAAGACCTTTATAGCTTCACCGGGGAGCTGTTTTTT.

CDR3 in DNA: TGCAGTGCTAGAAGGACAGGGTACGACACTGAAGCTTTCTTT. It yields the protein CSARRTGYDTEAFF. The V gene is TRBV20-1, the J gene TRBJ1-1, with 8 bases matching TRBD1. The V segment lost 2 bases and the J segment 3 bases; nucleotides outside the gene matches: 5. The CDR3 covers 14 residues. Germline V CDR1 and CDR2: DFQATT, SNEGSKA (reference sequence).

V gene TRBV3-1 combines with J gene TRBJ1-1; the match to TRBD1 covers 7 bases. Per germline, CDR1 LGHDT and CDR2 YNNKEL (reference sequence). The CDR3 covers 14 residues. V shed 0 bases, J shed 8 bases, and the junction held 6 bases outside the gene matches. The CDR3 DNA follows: TGTGCCAGCAGCCAAGAGACAGGGCGGGAGGAAGCTTTCTTT. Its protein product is CASSQETGREEAFF.

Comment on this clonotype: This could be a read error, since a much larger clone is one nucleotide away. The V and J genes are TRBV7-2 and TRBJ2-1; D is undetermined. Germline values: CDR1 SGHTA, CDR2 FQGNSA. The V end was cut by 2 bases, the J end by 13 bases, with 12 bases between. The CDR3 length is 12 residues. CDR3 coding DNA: TGTGCCAGCAGCTTACTAGGGATTAGTCAGTTCTTC. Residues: CASSLLGISQFF.

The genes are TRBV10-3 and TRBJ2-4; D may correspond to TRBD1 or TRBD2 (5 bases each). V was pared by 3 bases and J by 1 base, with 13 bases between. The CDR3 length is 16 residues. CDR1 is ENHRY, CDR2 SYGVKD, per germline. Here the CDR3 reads CAISDRSREAKNIQYF. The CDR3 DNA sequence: TGTGCCATCAGTGATAGATCCAGGGAGGCCAAAAACATTCAGTACTTC.

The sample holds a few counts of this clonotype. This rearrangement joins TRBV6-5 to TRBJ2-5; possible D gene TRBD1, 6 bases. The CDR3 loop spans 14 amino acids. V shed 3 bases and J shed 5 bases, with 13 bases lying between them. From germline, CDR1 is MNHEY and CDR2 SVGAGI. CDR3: CASSYQTGLETQYF. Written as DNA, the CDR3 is TGTGCCAGCAGTTATCAAACAGGGTTGGAGACCCAGTACTTC.

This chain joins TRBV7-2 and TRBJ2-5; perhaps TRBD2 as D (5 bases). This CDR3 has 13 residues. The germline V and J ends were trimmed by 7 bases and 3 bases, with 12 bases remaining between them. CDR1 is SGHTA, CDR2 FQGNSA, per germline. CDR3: CASTGSSEETQYF. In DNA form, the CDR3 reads TGTGCCAGCACTGGGAGCAGTGAAGAGACCCAGTACTTC.

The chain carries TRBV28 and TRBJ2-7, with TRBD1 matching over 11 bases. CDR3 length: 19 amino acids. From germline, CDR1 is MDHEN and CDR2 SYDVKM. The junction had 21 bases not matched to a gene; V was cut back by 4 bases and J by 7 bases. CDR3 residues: CASSSPRRDRGAGSGEQYF. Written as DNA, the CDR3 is TGTGCCAGCAGTTCCCCTAGACGGGACAGGGGGGCAGGGTCTGGGGAGCAGTACTTC.

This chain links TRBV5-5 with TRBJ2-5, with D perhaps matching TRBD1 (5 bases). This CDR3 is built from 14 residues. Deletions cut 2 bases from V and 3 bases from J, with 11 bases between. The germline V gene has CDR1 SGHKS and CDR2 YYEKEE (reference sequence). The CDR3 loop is CASSLRGWEETQYF. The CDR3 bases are TGTGCCAGCAGCTTAAGGGGTTGGGAAGAGACCCAGTACTTC. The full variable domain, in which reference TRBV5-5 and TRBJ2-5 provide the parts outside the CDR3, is DAGVTQSPTHLIKTRGQQVTLRCSPISGHKSVSWYQQVLGQGPQFIFQYYEKEERGRGNFPDRFSARQFPNYSSELNVNALLLGDSALYLCASSLRGWEETQYFGPGTRLLVL.

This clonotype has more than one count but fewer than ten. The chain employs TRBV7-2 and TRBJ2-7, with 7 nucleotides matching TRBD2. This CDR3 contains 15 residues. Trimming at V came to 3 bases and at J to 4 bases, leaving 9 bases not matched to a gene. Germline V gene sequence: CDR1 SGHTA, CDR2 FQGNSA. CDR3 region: CASSFREGLEYEQYF. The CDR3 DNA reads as TGTGCCAGCAGCTTCAGGGAGGGGCTAGAATACGAGCAGTACTTC.

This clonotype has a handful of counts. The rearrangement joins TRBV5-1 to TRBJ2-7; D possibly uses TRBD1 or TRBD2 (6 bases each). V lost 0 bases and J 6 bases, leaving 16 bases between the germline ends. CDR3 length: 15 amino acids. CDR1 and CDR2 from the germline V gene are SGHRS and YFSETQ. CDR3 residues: CASSLGTGGEGEQYF. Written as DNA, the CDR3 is TGCGCCAGCAGCTTGGGGACCGGGGGCGAAGGCGAGCAGTACTTC.

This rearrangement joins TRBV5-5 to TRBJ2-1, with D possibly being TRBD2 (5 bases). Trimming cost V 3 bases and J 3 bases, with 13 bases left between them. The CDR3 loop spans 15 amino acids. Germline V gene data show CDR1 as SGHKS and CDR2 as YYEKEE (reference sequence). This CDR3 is CASSSSGIFYNEQFF. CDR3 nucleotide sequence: TGTGCCAGCAGCTCGTCCGGGATTTTCTACAATGAGCAGTTCTTC.

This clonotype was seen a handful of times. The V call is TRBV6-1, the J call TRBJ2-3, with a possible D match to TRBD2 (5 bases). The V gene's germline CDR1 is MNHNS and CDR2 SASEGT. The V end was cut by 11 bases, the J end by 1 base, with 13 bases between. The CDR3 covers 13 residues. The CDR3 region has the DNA TGTGCCTCCCGGCCAGCGGGCACAGATACGCAGTATTTT. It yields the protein CASRPAGTDTQYF.

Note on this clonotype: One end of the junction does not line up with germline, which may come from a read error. In nucleotides, the CDR3 is TGTGCCAGCAGCTTAGCGGGACCCCCCCACTTT. Its translation: CASSLAGPPHF. The chain uses TRBV11-2 and TRBJ1-6; a possible D gene is TRBD1 (5 bases). Germline V gene data show CDR1 as SGHAT and CDR2 as FQNNGV. The CDR3 runs to 11 residues.

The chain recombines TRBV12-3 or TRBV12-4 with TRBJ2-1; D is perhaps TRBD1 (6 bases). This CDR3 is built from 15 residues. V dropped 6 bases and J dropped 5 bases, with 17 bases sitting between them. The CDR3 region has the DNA TGTGCCAGCAGGTCCACAGGGTCCGCGCACAATGAGCAGTTCTTC. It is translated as CASRSTGSAHNEQFF.

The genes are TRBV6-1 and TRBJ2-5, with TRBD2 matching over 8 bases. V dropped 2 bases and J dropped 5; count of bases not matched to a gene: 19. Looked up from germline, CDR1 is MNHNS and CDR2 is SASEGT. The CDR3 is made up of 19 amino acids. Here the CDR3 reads CASSEFYTSGQPWGETQYF. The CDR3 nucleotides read TGTGCCAGCAGTGAATTTTATACTAGCGGCCAACCCTGGGGGGAGACCCAGTACTTC.

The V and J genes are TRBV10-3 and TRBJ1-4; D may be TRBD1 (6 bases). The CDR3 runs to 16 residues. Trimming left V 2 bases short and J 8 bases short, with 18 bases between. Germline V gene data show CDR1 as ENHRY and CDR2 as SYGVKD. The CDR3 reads CAISEPGAVSGEKLFF. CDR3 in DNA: TGTGCCATCAGTGAGCCGGGGGCGGTTTCAGGGGAAAAACTGTTTTTT.